This T cell receptor (beta chain) is from a study of cytomegalovirus exposure and HLA in healthy donors. General study results and limits: In the analysis, some V segments, TRBV6-2 and TRBV6-3 included, were excluded as indistinguishable.

For this clone: Its antigen is undetermined.

Germline lookup yields CDR1 SGDLS and CDR2 YYNGEE. V shed 0 bases and J 4 bases; nucleotides not matched to a gene: 4. The CDR3 spans 16 residues. PCR primers comprised 60 Vbeta and 13 Jbeta primers. The assay was immunoSEQ multiplex PCR, and TCRdb's table has in-frame clones only and misses some. The sample shows over 95,000 clones, over 70% of them seen only once. The V gene is TRBV9, the J gene TRBJ2-5, with TRBD2 identical over 12 bases. The sequence derives from a middle-aged woman in good health and CMV-seropositive. Specimen: PBMCs. The CDR3 nucleotides are TGTGCCAGCAGCGTAGGTCTAGCGGGGGGGCGAGAGACCCAGTACTTC. This gives the protein CASSVGLAGGRETQYF.